What follows is one T cell receptor (beta chain) and its context. Its antigen is undetermined. This specimen belongs to a study of OX40 agonist ivuxolimab in advanced cancers. At the level of the study: Of mixed ages from about 23 to 90 and averaging roughly 66 years, the group was roughly 85% male.

Generated by immunoSEQ multiplex PCR, the TCRdb table keeps only in-frame clones and is missing some. This sample has some 110,000 clones, with just under 95% found just once. The study's findings and limits: Low clonal expansion, among the lowest seen, marked partial responders at 0.1-3.0 mg/kg.

This CDR3 is built from 13 residues. The germline V and J ends were trimmed by 5 bases and 7 bases, with 12 bases remaining between them. Germline CDR1 and CDR2: SGHTA and FQGTGA. The TCR was taken from an adult with an advanced solid tumor such as melanoma, head and neck, liver or kidney cancer. This chain connects TRBV7-3 to TRBJ2-1, with a tentative D call TRBD2 (5 bases). Sample: CD4+ or CD8+ T cells sorted from blood, taken in a trial of the OX40 agonist ivuxolimab. The CDR3 reads CASSPSTENEQFF. CDR3 DNA: TGTGCCAGCAGCCCTAGCACGGAAAATGAGCAGTTCTTC. The whole variable domain, remainder taken from reference TRBV7-3 and TRBJ2-1, is GAGVSQTPSNKVTEKGKYVELRCDPISGHTALYWYRQSLGQGPEFLIYFQGTGAADDSGLPNDRFFAVRPEGSVSTLKIQRTERGDSAVYLCASSPSTENEQFFGPGTRLTVL.